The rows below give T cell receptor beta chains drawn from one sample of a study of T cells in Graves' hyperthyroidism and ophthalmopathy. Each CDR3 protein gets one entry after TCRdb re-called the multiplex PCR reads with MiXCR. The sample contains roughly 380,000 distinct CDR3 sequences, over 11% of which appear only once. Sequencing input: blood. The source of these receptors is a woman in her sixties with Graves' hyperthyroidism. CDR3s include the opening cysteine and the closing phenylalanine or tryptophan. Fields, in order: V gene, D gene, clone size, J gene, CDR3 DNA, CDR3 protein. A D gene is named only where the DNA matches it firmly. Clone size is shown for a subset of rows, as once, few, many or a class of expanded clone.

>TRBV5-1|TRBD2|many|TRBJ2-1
TGCGCCAGCAGCGACGCCGGGACTAGCGGGAGGGGTTTTTTGGACAATGAGCAGTTCTTC
CASSDAGTSGRGFLDNEQFF
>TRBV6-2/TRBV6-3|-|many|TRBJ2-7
TGTGCCAGCAGTTACCCTCAGTACGAGCAGTACTTC
CASSYPQYEQYF
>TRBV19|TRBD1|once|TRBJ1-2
TGTGCCAGTAGTATAGTGGAGGGGGCGAACTATGGCTACACCTTC
CASSIVEGANYGYTF
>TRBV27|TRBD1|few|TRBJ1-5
TGTGCCAGCAGTTCGACAGGGATAAGCAATCAGCCCCAGCATTTT
CASSSTGISNQPQHF
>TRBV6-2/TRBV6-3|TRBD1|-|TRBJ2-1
TGTGCCAGCATCACACTTGACAGGGACAGGGAACGAGATGAGCAGTTCTTC
CASITLDRDRERDEQFF
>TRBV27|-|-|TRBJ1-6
TGTGCCAGCAGCCTGGCGAGGAATTCACCCCTCCACTTT
CASSLARNSPLHF
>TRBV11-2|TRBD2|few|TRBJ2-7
TGCGCCAGCAGCCAATTTCTAGCGGATACCTACGAGCAGTACTTC
CASSQFLADTYEQYF
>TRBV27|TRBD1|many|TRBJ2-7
TGTGCCAGCAGTTTAGGGACAGGGCCCGCCGAGCAGTACTTC
CASSLGTGPAEQYF
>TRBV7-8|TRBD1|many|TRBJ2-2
TGTGCCAGCAGCTTACTACGACAGGGTATGAACACCGGGGAGCTGTTTTTT
CASSLLRQGMNTGELFF
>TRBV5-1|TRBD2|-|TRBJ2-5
TGCGCCAGCAGCTCTGCCCCCGGGACTAGGGAAGAGACCCAGTACTTC
CASSSAPGTREETQYF
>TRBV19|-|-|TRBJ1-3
TGTGCCAGTAGAAGGACAGCGTCCTCTGGAAACACCATATATTTT
CASRRTASSGNTIYF
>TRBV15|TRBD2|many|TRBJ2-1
TGTGCCACCAGCAGACCGTGCGGCGGGAGGGCCACTGAGCAGTTCTTC
CATSRPCGGRATEQFF
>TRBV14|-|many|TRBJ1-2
TGTGCCAGCAGCCCTCAGGGATATGGCTACACCTTC
CASSPQGYGYTF
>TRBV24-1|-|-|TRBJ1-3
TGTGCCACCAGTGACGCCGGTCCTGGAAACACCATATATTTT
CATSDAGPGNTIYF
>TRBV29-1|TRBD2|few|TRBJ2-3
TGCAGCGTTGGGACTAGCGGGAGGGTAGATACGCAGTATTTT
CSVGTSGRVDTQYF
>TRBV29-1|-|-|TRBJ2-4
TGCAGCGCTGGTGGGGGGGCCAAAAACATTCAGTACTTC
CSAGGGAKNIQYF
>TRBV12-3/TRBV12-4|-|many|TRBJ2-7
TGTGCCAGCGGGTTCGGGCTTGGGAGGAATGTGCTCGAGCAGTACTTC
CASGFGLGRNVLEQYF
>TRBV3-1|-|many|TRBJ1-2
TGTGCCAGCAGCCAAGAAGACAGTTCCTATGGCTACACCTTC
CASSQEDSSYGYTF
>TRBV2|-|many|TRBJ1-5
TGTGCCAGCAGTGAGTTACGACTAGAACAGCCCCAGCATTTT
CASSELRLEQPQHF
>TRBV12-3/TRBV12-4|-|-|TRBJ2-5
TGTGCCAGCAGTTTCGAGGGGGGGGGGGAAGAGACCCAGTACTTC
CASSFEGGGEETQYF
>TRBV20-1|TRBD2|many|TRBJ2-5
TGCAGTGCTAGAGAGGGAGCGGGTACGACTAGCTGGTATGGGACCCAGTACTTC
CSAREGAGTTSWYGTQYF
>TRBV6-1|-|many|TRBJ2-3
TGTGCCAGCAGTGCCCCAGGGGCAGATACGCAGTATTTT
CASSAPGADTQYF
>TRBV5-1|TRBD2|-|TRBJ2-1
TGCGCCAGCAGCTTGGGACTAGCGGCTCCCTACAATGAGCAGTTCTTC
CASSLGLAAPYNEQFF
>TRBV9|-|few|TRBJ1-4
TGTGCCAGCAGCGTAGCCGCGGGCAGGGTTGGCGAAAAACTGTTTTTT
CASSVAAGRVGEKLFF
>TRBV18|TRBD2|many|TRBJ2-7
TGTGCCAGCTCACGACTAGCGGGAAGGTACAACGAGCAGTACTTC
CASSRLAGRYNEQYF
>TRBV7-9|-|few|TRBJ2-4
TGTGCCAGCAGCCCCGCCTGGGGTCCGGTAGCCAAAAACATTCAGTACTTC
CASSPAWGPVAKNIQYF
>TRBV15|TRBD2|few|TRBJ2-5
TGTGCCACCAGCAGAGTTTTACTAGCGGGGGAGGAGACCCAGTACTTC
CATSRVLLAGEETQYF
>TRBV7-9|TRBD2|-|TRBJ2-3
TGTGCCAGCAGTCGAGTTAGCGGGACATCACCCACAGATACGCAGTATTTT
CASSRVSGTSPTDTQYF
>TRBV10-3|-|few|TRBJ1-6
TGTGCCATCCAGGACAGCCTGGGGAATTCACCCCTCCACTTT
CAIQDSLGNSPLHF
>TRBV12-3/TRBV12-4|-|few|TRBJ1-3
TGTGCCAGCACCCCCGCCTCGAACACCATATATTTT
CASTPASNTIYF
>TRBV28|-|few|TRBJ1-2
TGTGCCAGCAGCCGGGGACCCGGAAACTATGGCTACACCTTC
CASSRGPGNYGYTF
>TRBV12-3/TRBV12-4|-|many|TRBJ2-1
TGTGCCAGCACCTTAGACTCCTACAATGAGCAGTTCTTC
CASTLDSYNEQFF
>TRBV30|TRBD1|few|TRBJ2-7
TGTGCCTTGACGACAGGGGGTTACGAGCAGTACTTC
CALTTGGYEQYF
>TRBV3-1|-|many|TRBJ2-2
TGTGCCAGCAGGCGCCTTACCGGGGAGCTGTTTTTT
CASRRLTGELFF
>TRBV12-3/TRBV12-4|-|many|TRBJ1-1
TGTGCCAGCAGCCGCAGGAGTAACACTGAAGCTTTCTTT
CASSRRSNTEAFF
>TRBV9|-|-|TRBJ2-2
TGTGCCAGCAGCGTAGATCCTTTAATCACCGGGGAGCTGTTTTTT
CASSVDPLITGELFF
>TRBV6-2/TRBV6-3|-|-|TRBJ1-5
TGTGCCAGCAGTTACAAATCAGGGAGCAATCAGCCCCAGCATTTT
CASSYKSGSNQPQHF
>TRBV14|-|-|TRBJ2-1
TGTGCCAGCAGCTGGGGGACCGTATTGAATGAGCAGTTCTTC
CASSWGTVLNEQFF
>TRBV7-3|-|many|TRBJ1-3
TGTGCCAGCAGCTTCGCGGGAGGAAACACCATATATTTT
CASSFAGGNTIYF
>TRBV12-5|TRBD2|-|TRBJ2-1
TGTGCTAGTGGTTTGGGAGCCACTAGCGGAGCCTACAATGAGCAGTTCTTC
CASGLGATSGAYNEQFF
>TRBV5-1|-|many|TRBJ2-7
TGCGCCAGCAGCGAGGGTAGCTCCTACGAGCAGTACTTC
CASSEGSSYEQYF
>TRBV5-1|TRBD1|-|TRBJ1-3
TGTGCCAGCAGCCGGGACAGCCTCCTATATTTT
CASSRDSLLYF
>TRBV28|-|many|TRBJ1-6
TGTGCCAGCAGTTTAGTGAATTCACCCCTCCACTTT
CASSLVNSPLHF
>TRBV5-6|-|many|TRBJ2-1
TGTGCCAGCAGCTTGGAGGCGGGAAACAATGAGCAGTTCTTC
CASSLEAGNNEQFF
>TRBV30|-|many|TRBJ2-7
TGTGCCTGGAGGCAGGTTCAGACCTACGAGCAGTACTTC
CAWRQVQTYEQYF
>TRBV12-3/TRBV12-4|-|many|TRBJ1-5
TGTGCCAGCAGTGATACAGGGAGCAATCAGCCCCAGCATTTT
CASSDTGSNQPQHF
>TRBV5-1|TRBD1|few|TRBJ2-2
TGCGCCAGCAGCTTGGTGAGGGACAGTAGGATCGGGGAGCTGTTTTTT
CASSLVRDSRIGELFF
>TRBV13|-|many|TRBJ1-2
TGTGCCAGCAGCTTAGGACAGGGCTCCCATGGCTACACCTTC
CASSLGQGSHGYTF
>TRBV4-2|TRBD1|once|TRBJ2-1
TGTGCCAGCAGCACCGACCAAGCCCGGGACAGGGGTTATGAGCAGTTCTTC
CASSTDQARDRGYEQFF
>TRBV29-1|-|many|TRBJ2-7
TGCAGCGTTAGGCGTGGACTTCGCTACGAGCAGTACTTC
CSVRRGLRYEQYF
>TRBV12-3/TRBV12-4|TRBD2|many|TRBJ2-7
TGTGCCAGCAGTCCCACAGCGGGAGTCTCCTCCGAGCAGTACTTC
CASSPTAGVSSEQYF
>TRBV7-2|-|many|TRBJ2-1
TGTGCCAGCAGCTTAAGGTGGGACTCCTACAATGAGCAGTTCTTC
CASSLRWDSYNEQFF
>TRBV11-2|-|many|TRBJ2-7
TGTGCCAGCAGCTTAGTGGCGGGTATCTCCTACGAGCAGTACTTC
CASSLVAGISYEQYF
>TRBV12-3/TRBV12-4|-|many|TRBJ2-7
TGTGCCAGCAGTTTACGGGGGAAGGACGAGCAGTACTTC
CASSLRGKDEQYF
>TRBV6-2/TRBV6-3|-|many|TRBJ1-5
TGTGCCAGCACCCCCTCCTCTCCCAATCAGCCCCAGCATTTT
CASTPSSPNQPQHF
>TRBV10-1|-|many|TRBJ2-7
TGCGCCAGCAGTGAGGGGGGAAACTCCTACGAGCAGTACTTC
CASSEGGNSYEQYF
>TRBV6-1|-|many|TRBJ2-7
TGTGCCAGCAGTGCAGGATTCTACGAGCAGTACTTC
CASSAGFYEQYF
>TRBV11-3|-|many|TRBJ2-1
TGTGCCAGCAGCTTAGTAGCGTCCAATGAGCAGTTCTTC
CASSLVASNEQFF
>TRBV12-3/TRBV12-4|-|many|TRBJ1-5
TGTGCCAGCAGTTTCATAGGGGCAGGGAGCCAGCCCCAGCATTTT
CASSFIGAGSQPQHF